A single sample is the source of the 5 T cell receptor beta chains below, sequenced in a study of blood T cell repertoires in COVID-19. TCRdb's table, derived via immunoSEQ multiplex PCR, lists solely in-frame clones and lacks some. The table records around 310,000 clones, roughly 86% of them present only once. Source material: PBMCs or T cells enriched from blood (not recorded which). These receptors all stem from a woman between 25 and 40 years old who had recovered from COVID-19.

This chain connects TRBV27 to TRBJ2-3; D may be TRBD2 (6 bases). This CDR3 is built from 16 residues. V was shortened by 2 bases and J by 4 bases, with 16 bases between the two germline ends. Germline-derived CDR1 and CDR2 are MNHEY and SMNVEV (reference sequence). CDR3 DNA sequence: TGTGCCAGCAGTTTAGAAGCAGCAGGAGGGGCAGATACGCAGTATTTT. Its protein is CASSLEAAGGADTQYF.

This rearrangement joins TRBV19 to TRBJ1-5; perhaps TRBD1 as D (6 bases). CDR3 length: 15 residues. V gave up 1 base and J gave up 6 bases, with 13 bases separating them. CDR1 and CDR2 from the germline V gene are LNHDA and SQIVND (reference sequence). Written as DNA, the CDR3 is TGTGCCAGTAGTATAGGTGGGACATCTACTCAGCCCCAGCATTTT. Translating it yields CASSIGGTSTQPQHF.

This clone was found once. The chain combines TRBV18 with TRBJ1-2; 10 positions match TRBD1. V was pared by 6 bases and J by 3 bases, with 7 bases of the junction left unmatched. The CDR3 sequence is 15 residues long. The germline V gene has CDR1 KGHSH and CDR2 LQKENI. Here the CDR3 reads CASSSGQGDYYGYTF. The CDR3 DNA follows: TGTGCCAGCTCTTCCGGACAGGGGGATTACTATGGCTACACCTTC.

The chain couples TRBV4-1 to TRBJ2-3; 7 nucleotides match TRBD1. V shed 4 bases, J shed 3 bases, and the junction held 16 bases outside the gene matches. Per the germline V gene, CDR1 is MGHRA and CDR2 is YSYEKL. This CDR3 comprises 18 residues. The CDR3 nucleotides read TGCGCCAGCAGCCCCTTTCGACAGGGTATTAAGGGGACAGATACGCAGTATTTT. This sequence encodes CASSPFRQGIKGTDTQYF.

This clone came up a few times. The J gene is TRBJ2-5, the V gene TRBV7-8; possible D gene TRBD1, 5 bases. V was shortened by 1 base and J by 8 bases, with 11 bases between the two germline ends. Germline-derived CDR1 and CDR2 are SGHVS and FQNEAQ. The CDR3 loop spans 13 amino acids. CDR3 in amino acids: CASSLETVGTQYF. CDR3 nucleotides: TGTGCCAGCAGCTTAGAGACAGTAGGCACCCAGTACTTC.